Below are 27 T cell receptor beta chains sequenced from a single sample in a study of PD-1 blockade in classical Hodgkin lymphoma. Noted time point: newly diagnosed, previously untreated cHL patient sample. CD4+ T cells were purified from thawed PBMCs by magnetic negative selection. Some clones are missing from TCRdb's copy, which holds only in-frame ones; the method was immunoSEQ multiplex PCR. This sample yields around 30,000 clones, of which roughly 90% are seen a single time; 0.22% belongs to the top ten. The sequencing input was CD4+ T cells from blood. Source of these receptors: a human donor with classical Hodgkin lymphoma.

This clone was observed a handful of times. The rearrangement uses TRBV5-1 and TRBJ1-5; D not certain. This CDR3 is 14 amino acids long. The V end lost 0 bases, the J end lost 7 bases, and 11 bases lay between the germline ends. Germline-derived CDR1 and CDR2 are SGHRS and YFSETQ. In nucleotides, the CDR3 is TGCGCCAGCAGCTTGGGTCCGGAGTCACAGCCCCAGCATTTT. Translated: CASSLGPESQPQHF. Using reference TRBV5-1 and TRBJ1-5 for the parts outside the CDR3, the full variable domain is KAGVTQTPRYLIKTRGQQVTLSCSPISGHRSVSWYQQTPGQGLQFLFEYFSETQRNKGNFPGRFSGRQFSNSRSEMNVSTLELGDSALYLCASSLGPESQPQHFGDGTRLSIL.

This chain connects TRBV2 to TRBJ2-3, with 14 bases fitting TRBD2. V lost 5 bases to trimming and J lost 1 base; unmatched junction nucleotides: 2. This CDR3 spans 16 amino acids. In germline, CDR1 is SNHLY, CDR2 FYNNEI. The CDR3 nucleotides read TGTGCCAGCAGTCGGGGACTAGCGGGGGGCACAGATACGCAGTATTTT. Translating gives CASSRGLAGGTDTQYF.

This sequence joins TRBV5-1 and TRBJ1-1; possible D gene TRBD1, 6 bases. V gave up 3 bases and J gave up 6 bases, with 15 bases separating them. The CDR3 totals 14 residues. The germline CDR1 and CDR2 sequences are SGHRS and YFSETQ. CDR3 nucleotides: TGCGCCAGCAGCTGGTCGCAGGGGCTCCCTGAAGCTTTCTTT. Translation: CASSWSQGLPEAFF.

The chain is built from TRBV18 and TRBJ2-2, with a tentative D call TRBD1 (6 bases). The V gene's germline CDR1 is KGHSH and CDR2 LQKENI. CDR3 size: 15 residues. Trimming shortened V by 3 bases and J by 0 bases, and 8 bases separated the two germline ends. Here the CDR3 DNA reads TGTGCCAGCTCACCGGGGACACCGAACACCGGGGAGCTGTTTTTT. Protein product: CASSPGTPNTGELFF.

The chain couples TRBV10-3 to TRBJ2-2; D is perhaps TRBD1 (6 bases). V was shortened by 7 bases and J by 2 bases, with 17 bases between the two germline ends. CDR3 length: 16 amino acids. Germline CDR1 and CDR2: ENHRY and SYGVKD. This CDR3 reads CAIKGTTIGNTGELFF. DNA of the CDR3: TGTGCCATCAAGGGGACAACGATCGGCAACACCGGGGAGCTGTTTTTT.

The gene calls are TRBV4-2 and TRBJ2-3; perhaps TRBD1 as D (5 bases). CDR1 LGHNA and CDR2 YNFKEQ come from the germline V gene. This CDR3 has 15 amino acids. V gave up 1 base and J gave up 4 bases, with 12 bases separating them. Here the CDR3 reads CASSQAPGPADTQYF. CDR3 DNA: TGTGCCAGCAGCCAAGCTCCAGGGCCGGCAGATACGCAGTATTTT.

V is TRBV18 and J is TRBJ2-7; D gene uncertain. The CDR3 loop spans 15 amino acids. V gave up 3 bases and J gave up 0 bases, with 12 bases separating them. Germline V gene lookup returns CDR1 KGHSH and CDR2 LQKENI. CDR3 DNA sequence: TGTGCCAGCTCACCCGGCGCTAGTAGCTCCTACGAGCAGTACTTC. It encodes CASSPGASSSYEQYF.

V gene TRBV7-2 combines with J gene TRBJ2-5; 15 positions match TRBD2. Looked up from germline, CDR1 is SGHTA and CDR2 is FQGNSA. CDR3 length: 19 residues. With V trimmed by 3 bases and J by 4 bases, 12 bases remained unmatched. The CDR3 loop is CASSFYRVWTSGGGETQYF. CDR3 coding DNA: TGTGCCAGCAGCTTTTACAGGGTTTGGACTAGCGGGGGGGGAGAGACCCAGTACTTC.

CDR3 nucleotide sequence: TGTGCCAGCAGGGAGGCGGGGGGGATCCCAGATACGCAGTATTTT. Protein sequence: CASREAGGIPDTQYF. The chain couples TRBV5-5 to TRBJ2-3; 9 nucleotides agree with TRBD2. CDR1 SGHKS and CDR2 YYEKEE come from the germline V gene (reference sequence). Trimming cost V 5 bases and J 4 bases; bases outside gene matches: 8. The CDR3 is 15 residues long.

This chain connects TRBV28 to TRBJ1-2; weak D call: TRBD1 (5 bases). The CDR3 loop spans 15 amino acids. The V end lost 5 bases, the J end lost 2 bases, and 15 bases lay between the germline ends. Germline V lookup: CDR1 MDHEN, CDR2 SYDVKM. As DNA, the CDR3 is TGTGCCAGCAGTGCCGGGACCCCAGGGAACTATGGCTACACCTTC. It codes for CASSAGTPGNYGYTF.

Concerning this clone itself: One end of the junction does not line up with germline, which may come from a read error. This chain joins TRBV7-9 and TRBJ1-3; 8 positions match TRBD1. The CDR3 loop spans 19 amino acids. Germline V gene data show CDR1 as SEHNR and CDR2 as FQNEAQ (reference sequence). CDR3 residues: CASTLRQGTPSYSGNTIYF. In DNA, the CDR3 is TGTGCCAGCACCTTAAGACAGGGGACACCATCGTACTCTGGAAACACCATATATTTT.

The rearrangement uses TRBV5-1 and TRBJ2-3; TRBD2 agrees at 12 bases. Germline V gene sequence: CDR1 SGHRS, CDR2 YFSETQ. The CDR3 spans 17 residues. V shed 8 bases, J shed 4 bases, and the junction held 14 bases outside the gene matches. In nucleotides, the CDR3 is TGCGCCAGTACCCCGATATGGCTAGCGGGAGGGGCAGATACGCAGTATTTT. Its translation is CASTPIWLAGGADTQYF.

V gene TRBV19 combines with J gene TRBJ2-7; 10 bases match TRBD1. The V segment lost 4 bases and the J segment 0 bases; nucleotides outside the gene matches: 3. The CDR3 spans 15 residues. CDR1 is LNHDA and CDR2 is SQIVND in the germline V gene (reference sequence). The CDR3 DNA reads TGTGCCAGTAGTACGGGACAGGGGCACTCCTACGAGCAGTACTTC. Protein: CASSTGQGHSYEQYF.

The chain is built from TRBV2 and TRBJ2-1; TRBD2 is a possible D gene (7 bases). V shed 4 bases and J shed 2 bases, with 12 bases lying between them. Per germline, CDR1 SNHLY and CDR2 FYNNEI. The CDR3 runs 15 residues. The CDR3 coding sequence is TGTGCCAGCAGTGGGGACGGGGGGCCCTACAATGAGCAGTTCTTC. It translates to CASSGDGGPYNEQFF.

CDR3 loop: CASGLALTGGWRNTEAFF. The CDR3 DNA follows: TGTGCTAGTGGTTTGGCTCTCACCGGGGGGTGGAGGAACACTGAAGCTTTCTTT. The chain is built from TRBV12-5 and TRBJ1-1; perhaps TRBD1 as D (5 bases). Germline V lookup: CDR1 LGHNT, CDR2 FRNRAP. CDR3 size: 18 residues. The V gene lost 1 base and the J gene lost 1 base, with 19 bases spanning the gap.

CDR3 residues: CASSFSGRRDTQYF. The CDR3 DNA reads TGTGCCAGCAGCTTTAGCGGGAGGAGAGATACGCAGTATTTT. The V gene is TRBV7-2, the J gene TRBJ2-3; TRBD2 matches at 10 bases. CDR1 is SGHTA, CDR2 FQGNSA, per germline. The CDR3 is 14 amino acids. The J segment lost 5 bases and the V segment lost 3 bases, leaving 2 bases of the junction unmatched.

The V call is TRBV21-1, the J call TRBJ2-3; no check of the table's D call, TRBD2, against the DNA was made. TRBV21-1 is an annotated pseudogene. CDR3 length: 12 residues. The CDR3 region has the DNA TGTGCCAAAAAGGGCGGGGTAGATACGCAGTATTTT. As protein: CAKKGGVDTQYF.

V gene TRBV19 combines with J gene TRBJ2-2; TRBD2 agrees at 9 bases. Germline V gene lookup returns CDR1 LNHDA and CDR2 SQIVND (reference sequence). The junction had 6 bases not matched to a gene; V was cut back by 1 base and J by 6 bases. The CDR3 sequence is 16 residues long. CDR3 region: CASSIGGGRGPGELFF. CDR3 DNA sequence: TGTGCCAGTAGTATAGGTGGCGGGAGGGGCCCCGGGGAGCTGTTTTTT.

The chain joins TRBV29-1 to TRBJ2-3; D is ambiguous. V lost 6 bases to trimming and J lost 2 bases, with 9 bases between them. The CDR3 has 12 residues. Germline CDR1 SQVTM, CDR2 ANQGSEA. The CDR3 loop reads CSVRAFTDTQYF. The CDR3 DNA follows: TGCAGCGTACGGGCTTTCACAGATACGCAGTATTTT.

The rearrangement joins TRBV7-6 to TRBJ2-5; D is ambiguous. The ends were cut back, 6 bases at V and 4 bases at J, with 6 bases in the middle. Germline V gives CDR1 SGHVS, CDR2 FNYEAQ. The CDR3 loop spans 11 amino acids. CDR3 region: CASSSGETQYF. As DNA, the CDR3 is TGTGCCAGCAGTTCGGGAGAGACCCAGTACTTC. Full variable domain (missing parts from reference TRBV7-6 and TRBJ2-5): GAGVSQSPRYKVTKRGQDVALRCDPISGHVSLYWYRQALGQGPEFLTYFNYEAQQDKSGLPNDRFSAERPEGSISTLTIQRTEQRDSAMYRCASSSGETQYFGPGTRLLVL.

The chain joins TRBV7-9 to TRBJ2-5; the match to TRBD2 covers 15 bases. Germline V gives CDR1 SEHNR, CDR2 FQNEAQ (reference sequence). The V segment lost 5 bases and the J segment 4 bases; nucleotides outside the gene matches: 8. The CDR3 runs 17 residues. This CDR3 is CASSRTSGGAGGETQYF. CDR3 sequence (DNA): TGTGCCAGCAGCCGGACTAGCGGGGGGGCCGGGGGAGAGACCCAGTACTTC.

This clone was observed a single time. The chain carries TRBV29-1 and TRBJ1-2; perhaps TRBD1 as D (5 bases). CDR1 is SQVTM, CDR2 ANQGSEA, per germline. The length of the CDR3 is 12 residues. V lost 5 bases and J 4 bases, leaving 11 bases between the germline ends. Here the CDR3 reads CSVYRPSYGYTF. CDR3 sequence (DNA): TGCAGCGTTTACAGGCCAAGCTATGGCTACACCTTC.

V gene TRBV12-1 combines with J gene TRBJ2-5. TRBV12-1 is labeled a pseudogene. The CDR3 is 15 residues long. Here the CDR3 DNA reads TGTGCCAGCAGCTCCCCGGGCGAGGTTTTCGAGACCCAGTACTTC. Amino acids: CASSSPGEVFETQYF.

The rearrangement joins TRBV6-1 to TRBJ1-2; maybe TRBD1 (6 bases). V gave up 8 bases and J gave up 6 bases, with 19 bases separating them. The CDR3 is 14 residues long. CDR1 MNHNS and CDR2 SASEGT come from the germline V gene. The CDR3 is CASGTLQRGNGYTF. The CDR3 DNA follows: TGTGCCAGCGGTACCCTCCAAAGGGGGAATGGCTACACCTTC.

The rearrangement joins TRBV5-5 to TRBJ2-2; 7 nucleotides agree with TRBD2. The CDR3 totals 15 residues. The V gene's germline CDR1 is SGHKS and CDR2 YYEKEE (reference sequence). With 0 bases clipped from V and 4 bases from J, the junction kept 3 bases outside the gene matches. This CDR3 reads CASSLEGGITGELFF. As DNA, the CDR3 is TGTGCCAGCAGCTTGGAGGGAGGGATCACCGGGGAGCTGTTTTTT.

DNA of the CDR3: TGTGCCAGCAGCCATAGGGACGGCGCCAGGGGGATTGCTGGCTACACCTTC. It codes for CASSHRDGARGIAGYTF. The V gene is TRBV5-4, the J gene TRBJ1-2; 7 bases line up with TRBD1. The CDR3 spans 17 residues. J lost 7 bases, V lost 4 bases, and 19 bases had no gene match. Germline V lookup: CDR1 SGHNT, CDR2 YYREEE (reference sequence).

CDR3 sequence (DNA): TGTGCCAGCAGCTTGGGGCCAACCCACGAGCAGTACTTC. Residues: CASSLGPTHEQYF. This sequence joins TRBV5-5 and TRBJ2-7; D gene ambiguous. The CDR3 covers 13 residues. Trimming took off 0 bases at V and 5 bases at J, with 9 bases between the two ends. Germline V gene sequence: CDR1 SGHKS, CDR2 YYEKEE (reference sequence).